This T cell receptor beta chain was identified in a study of T cell responses to AZD1222 COVID-19 vaccine (dated by TCRdb to 2020 to 2022). For context, the study as a whole: AZD1222 recipients with second doses at about 4 weeks or about 12 weeks were pooled, because spike-specific TCR depth and breadth did not differ between schedules. A total of 233 trial participants underwent TCR sequencing, of whom about 210 received two doses of AZD1222 and some 25 received two doses of the MenACWY control vaccine. Trial participants were enrolled by age into 18-55, 56-69 and 70-plus year subgroups, with approximately 160, 26 and 62 TCR-sequenced participants respectively.

On this clone itself: The antigen it recognizes is unknown. Base-call qualities are not available, and no considerably larger clone is one nucleotide away.

The sample's time point label is to be understood as: baseline before first vaccination. The vaccinee samples were drawn from two UK trials, COV001 and COV002, one of which was a single-blind randomized controlled phase 2/3 trial testing AZD1222 (ChAdOx1 nCoV-19) in healthy adults. For TCRbeta chain sequencing, PBMC samples were collected from trial participants at day 0 and at day 28 after the second dose. From the germline V gene (reference sequence), CDR1 is SEHNR and CDR2 is FQNEAQ. The CDR3 has 18 amino acids, counting the end cysteine and phenylalanine. CDR3 DNA is the only sequence kept; it has 54 bases, read in frame from the first base. V has 0 bases trimmed and J has 6 bases trimmed; junction bases matching no gene number 9. What the work shows at the level of the full study, not this receptor alone: After two AZD1222 doses, both the breadth and the depth of spike-specific TCRs were significantly higher than at day 0 and than in MenACWY recipients. Only six AZD1222 recipients were SARS-CoV-2 seropositive at baseline, limiting conclusions about previously exposed vaccinees. Because no day 14 peak-response samples were available, repertoires were characterized only after the peak T cell response. Most participants were white British and females outnumbered males, and the authors suggested that clonal diversity may have been underestimated. The whole spike protein was spanned by vaccine-associated CD4 TCRs, and dominant responses were seen in regions 160-218 and 743-854. In the small 56-69-year group, the increase in depth fell short of significance, most likely because of low power. Reportedly, almost half of the unique spike-specific TCRs recognized epitopes lying outside the regions that are mutated in the B.1.351 and B.1.1.7 variants.

The CDR3 regions of human TCRbeta chains were analyzed by immunosequencing. Processing in the source paper ran as follows. Repertoire TCRs were matched against a reference library of SARS-CoV-2-specific TCRs generated with the MIRA antigen-specificity platform. Breadth was defined as the fraction of unique TCRs that were SARS-CoV-2-associated. Depth was defined as the fraction of total T cells that were SARS-CoV-2-associated. Using the MIRA data, each spike-specific TCR was assigned both to the spike region to which the TCR was reactive and to a CD4 or CD8 class. Log10-transformed breadth and depth values were compared by one-way ANOVA with Sidak's multiple comparisons tests. Sourced from immuneACCESS, this table was stored by TCRdb with only in-frame sequences that have V and J called. A share of the clones is absent; for the studies checked, an unresolved V gene accounts for under half, and the remainder has no known explanation. D and trimming come from the DNA, and the V and J calls and clone size come from that table. The sample table shows under 150,000 clones, and more than 85% are seen once. The ten top clones hold just over 3% of the sample.

The chain links TRBV7-9 with TRBJ1-5, with TRBD1 identical over 12 junction bases. The source material was peripheral blood, sampled on day 0 of AZD1222 vaccination. This receptor was obtained from an adult in good health. The DNA sequence is given as TGTGCCAGCAGCTTAGCCCGGGACAGGGGGCAGATGAGTCAGCCCCAGCATTTT. Translated, it gives CASSLARDRGQMSQPQHF.